This T cell receptor (beta chain) is drawn from a study of T cell responses to AZD1222 COVID-19 vaccine (dated by TCRdb to the early 2020s). Broadly, across the study: Because spike-specific TCR depth and breadth did not differ between the two schedules, AZD1222 recipients who got a second dose at roughly 4 weeks were pooled with those who got a second dose at roughly 12 weeks. TCR sequencing covered some 240 trial participants: roughly 200 given two doses of AZD1222 and about 26 given two doses of MenACWY control vaccine. Trial participants were enrolled into age subgroups of 18-55, 56-69 and 70-plus years, which contained around 140, 26 and 57 TCR-sequenced participants, respectively.

Points the paper makes about the study in general: Epitopes outside the regions mutated in the B.1.351 and B.1.1.7 variants were reportedly recognized by nearly half of the unique spike-specific TCRs. After two AZD1222 doses, spike-specific TCR breadth and depth were significantly higher than at day 0 and than in MenACWY recipients. Only five or six AZD1222 recipients were SARS-CoV-2 seropositive at baseline, limiting conclusions about previously exposed vaccinees. CD4 TCRs associated with the vaccine covered the entire spike protein, and the dominant responses were in regions 160-218 and 743-854. In the small 56-69-year group, the increase in depth fell short of significance, most likely because of low power. Participants were mostly white British, with more females than males. The authors suggested clonal diversity may have been underestimated. Because no day 14 peak-response samples were available, the repertoires could be characterized only after the peak T cell response.

Trimming costs V 0 bases and J 3 bases, and their ends lie 5 bases apart. Based on the germline V gene, the CDR1 and CDR2 sequences are MNHEY and SVGAGI. CDR3 length: 13 amino acids, cysteine to phenylalanine. The DNA shown is the 39-base CDR3, in frame from base 1. The CDR3 regions of human TCRbeta chains were subjected to immunosequencing. In the authors' own workflow: Repertoire TCRs were matched against a reference library of SARS-CoV-2-specific TCRs generated with the MIRA antigen-specificity platform. Breadth meant the fraction of unique TCRs that were SARS-CoV-2-associated, whereas depth meant the fraction of total T cells that were SARS-CoV-2-associated. Each spike-specific TCR was assigned to its reactive spike region and to a CD4 or CD8 class using the MIRA data. Log10-transformed breadth and depth values were compared by one-way ANOVA with Sidak's multiple comparisons tests. TCRdb stores this immuneACCESS table with in-frame sequences only. Part of the clones is absent; in the studies checked, under half of the shortfall reflects unresolved V genes, and no reason is known for the rest. V and J calls and clone size are as listed in that table; D and trimming were resolved from the DNA. The sample has more than 95,000 clones on record, 89% of them singletons. Under 5% of the sample rests with the top ten.

Regarding this clone: The target of this receptor is not known. Base qualities are not recorded, but no much larger clone differs from it by a single base.

The label giving this sample's time point can be read as: baseline before first vaccination. Samples from vaccinated people were obtained from the UK trials COV001 and COV002, which included a single-blind randomized controlled phase 2/3 trial of AZD1222 (ChAdOx1 nCoV-19) in healthy adults. Trial participant PBMC samples were collected at day 0 and day 28 after the second dose for TCRbeta chain sequencing. The sequence came from an adult in good health. The source was peripheral blood, collected on day 0 of AZD1222 vaccination. The chain is made from TRBV6-5 and TRBJ1-1; no D gene is confidently identified. The nucleotide sequence is given as TGTGCCAGCAGTTACTCTTGGGACACTGAAGCTTTCTTT. It translates to CASSYSWDTEAFF.